Listed below are T cell receptor beta chains from one sample, sequenced in a study of cytomegalovirus exposure and HLA in healthy donors. Produced via immunoSEQ multiplex PCR; TCRdb's table is partial and in-frame only. The sample contains roughly 140,000 clones, roughly 84% of which appear only once. The sample was PBMCs. The receptors originated from a boy between 2 and 10 years old in good health and CMV-seronegative. The CDR3 runs from the conserved cysteine through the conserved F or W. Part of the rows lack a size; the others show once, few, many or a class for expanded clones.

j_call v_call clone_size cdr3_aa
TRBJ1-2 TRBV28 NA CASSVLTGPAGSGYTF
TRBJ1-1 TRBV18 NA CASSPAGRAGDTEAFF
TRBJ2-2 TRBV4-1 few CASSQKKGAGIPNTGELFF
TRBJ1-5 TRBV9 NA CASSPRPRDQPQHF
TRBJ2-3 TRBV5-1 NA CASGLGWSGVSTDTQYF
TRBJ1-1 TRBV6-6 NA CASSNRDKNTEAFF
TRBJ1-2 TRBV27 NA CASSLDRDSYGYTF
TRBJ2-3 TRBV2 NA CASSEDVLAGGYQLSTDTQYF
TRBJ1-2 TRBV28 NA CASKVQWRDYGYTF
TRBJ2-7 TRBV28 few CASSFATGVYYEQYF
TRBJ2-1 TRBV7-9 once CASSAYRFSYNEQFF
TRBJ2-1 TRBV2 few CASRGGLAGNEQFF
NA TRBV19 NA CASTWGIEQYF
TRBJ2-3 TRBV11-3 NA CASSPRGLSTDTQYF
TRBJ2-7 TRBV28 NA CASNMGLAGVKNEQYF
TRBJ1-6 TRBV5-6 NA CASRPGTGEVNSPLHF
TRBJ1-2 TRBV2 NA CASSSPGGNGYTF
TRBJ2-7 TRBV19 NA CASSTGLDRSYEQYF
TRBJ2-7 TRBV27 NA CASGRTGSYEQYF
TRBJ1-1 TRBV2 NA CASSARNTEAFF
TRBJ2-5 TRBV28 NA CASSFPRFETGLQETQYF
TRBJ1-4 TRBV30 NA CAWSSLQTGLLRGKLFF
TRBJ2-3 TRBV7-8 NA CASSQHPDTQYF
TRBJ1-5 TRBV19 NA CASSIEVGGKGNQPQHF
TRBJ2-5 TRBV14 NA CASSGQGQETQYF
TRBJ1-3 TRBV2 NA CASRDRGRSGNTIYF
TRBJ2-7 TRBV5-6 NA CASSGWSEQYF
TRBJ1-1 TRBV6-4 NA CASSASGATSNEAFF
TRBJ1-1 TRBV27 NA CASISRGANTEAFF
TRBJ1-5 TRBV19 NA CASSIGQGWQPQHF
TRBJ2-7 TRBV2 few CASTRDSYEQYF
TRBJ2-2 TRBV5-5 NA CASSLVQGAGELFF
TRBJ2-3 TRBV11-3 NA CASSWGRGWADTQYF
TRBJ2-7 TRBV5-5 NA CASSLATGPVSYEQYF
TRBJ2-7 TRBV5-1 few CASSFRNRGLVTYEQYF
TRBJ2-3 TRBV23-1 NA CASSQSGTGGADTQYF
TRBJ2-3 TRBV2 NA CASSEGTGGTDTQYF
TRBJ2-7 TRBV5-1 NA CASSESGLSLYEQYF
TRBJ2-7 TRBV10-3 NA CAISEHASGFTYEQYF
TRBJ2-7 TRBV9 NA CASQGALGEQYF
TRBJ2-7 TRBV5-4 once CASSLGGAVVAGAAYEQYF
TRBJ1-5 TRBV7-9 NA CASSEDTGGGQPQHF